A selection of T cell receptor beta chains follows, all from one sample in a study of human T cells and chemical hapten exposure. Each CDR3 protein gets one entry after TCRdb re-called the 5' RACE reads with MiXCR. The sample has about 140,000 distinct CDR3 sequences, roughly 4% seen once. The receptors stem from a female donor in good health. The CDR3 runs from the conserved cysteine through the conserved F or W. D genes are given only for firm matches. Clone size is given for some rows only: seen once, a few or many times, or a class if the clone is expanded.

TRBJ2-1 | TRBV7-2 | TRBD2 | many | CASSLAPTLAGLRYNEQFF | TGTGCCAGCAGCTTAGCCCCAACTCTAGCGGGACTCCGCTACAATGAGCAGTTCTTC
TRBJ2-3 | TRBV2 | . | many | CASIWITSDTQYF | TGTGCCAGCATATGGATCACCTCCGATACGCAGTATTTT
TRBJ2-5 | TRBV11-1 | . | few | CASSGQTGQQETQYF | TGTGCCAGCAGCGGTCAGACAGGACAGCAAGAGACCCAGTACTTC
TRBJ1-2 | TRBV5-1 | . | many | CASSLYRTGNWRGYTF | TGCGCCAGCAGCTTGTACAGGACGGGGAACTGGCGTGGCTACACCTTC
TRBJ1-3 | TRBV11-1 | TRBD1 | many | CASSRTGSSGNTIYF | TGTGCCAGCAGCCGGACAGGGAGCTCTGGAAACACCATATATTTT
TRBJ2-7 | TRBV11-2 | . | many | CASSHDGGEQYF | TGTGCCAGCAGCCACGATGGGGGCGAGCAGTACTTC
TRBJ2-1 | TRBV2 | . | many | CASSELSRPNNEQFF | TGTGCCAGCAGTGAACTCTCAAGACCCAACAATGAGCAGTTCTTC
TRBJ1-5 | TRBV20-1 | . | many | CSARDGNQPQHF | TGCAGTGCTAGAGACGGGAATCAGCCCCAGCATTTT
TRBJ1-2 | TRBV27 | . | many | CASSFSREYGYTF | TGTGCCAGCAGTTTTTCCAGGGAGTATGGCTACACCTTC
TRBJ2-7 | TRBV11-2 | . | . | CASSLDRVVGEQYF | TGTGCCAGCAGCTTAGATCGAGTAGTCGGCGAGCAGTACTTC
TRBJ2-2 | TRBV6-5 | TRBD1 | . | CASSRTGRNTGELFF | TGTGCCAGCAGTAGGACAGGGAGGAACACCGGGGAGCTGTTTTTT
TRBJ2-3 | TRBV10-3 | . | many | CAISESGDSPKITDTQYF | TGTGCCATCAGTGAGTCGGGGGACTCCCCTAAGATCACAGATACGCAGTATTTT
TRBJ1-4 | TRBV15 | TRBD1 | few | CATSREDRGRGEKLFF | TGTGCCACCAGCAGAGAAGACAGGGGGCGCGGGGAAAAACTGTTTTTT
TRBJ2-3 | TRBV6-2/TRBV6-3 | TRBD2 | many | CASSYWRGVADTQYF | TGTGCCAGCAGTTACTGGCGGGGGGTCGCAGATACGCAGTATTTT
TRBJ1-2 | TRBV29-1 | . | . | CSAEPGSDGYTF | TGCAGCGCCGAACCAGGGTCTGATGGCTACACCTTC
TRBJ1-1 | TRBV7-9 | . | many | CASSSQVGAAGTEAFF | TGTGCCAGCAGCTCCCAGGTGGGGGCCGCGGGGACTGAAGCTTTCTTT
TRBJ1-4 | TRBV7-9 | TRBD1 | many | CASSLEQGYNEKLFF | TGTGCCAGCAGCTTAGAACAGGGGTATAATGAAAAACTGTTTTTT
TRBJ2-3 | TRBV5-1 | . | many | CASSLSSQSTDTQYF | TGCGCCAGCAGCTTGTCAAGTCAGAGCACAGATACGCAGTATTTT
TRBJ1-1 | TRBV6-2/TRBV6-3 | . | many | CASRLQQGFEAFF | TGTGCCAGCAGATTACAACAGGGATTTGAAGCTTTCTTT
TRBJ1-2 | TRBV7-9 | TRBD1 | many | CASSLWDRVAYGYTF | TGTGCCAGCAGCTTATGGGACAGGGTGGCCTATGGCTACACCTTC
TRBJ1-5 | TRBV5-1 | . | many | CASSLDRAGNQPQHF | TGCGCCAGCAGCTTGGACAGGGCCGGCAATCAGCCCCAGCATTTT
TRBJ2-1 | TRBV6-6 | . | many | CASSYRGTTYNEQFF | TGTGCCAGCAGTTACCGGGGGACGACCTACAATGAGCAGTTCTTC
TRBJ2-5 | TRBV7-9 | TRBD2 | many | CASSLAGGPETQYF | TGTGCCAGCAGCTTGGCGGGGGGCCCAGAGACCCAGTACTTC
TRBJ1-5 | TRBV6-2/TRBV6-3 | . | many | CASSRRGFNQPQHF | TGTGCCAGCAGCCGGAGGGGTTTCAATCAGCCCCAGCATTTT
TRBJ2-2 | TRBV28 | TRBD1 | many | CASSVRTGTGELFF | TGTGCCAGCAGTGTACGGACAGGAACCGGGGAGCTGTTTTTT
TRBJ2-3 | TRBV6-4 | TRBD1 | . | CASGRDRQDTQYF | TGTGCCAGCGGTAGGGACAGGCAAGATACGCAGTATTTT
TRBJ2-3 | TRBV29-1 | . | few | CSASGVATDTQYF | TGCAGCGCATCAGGGGTTGCCACAGATACGCAGTATTTT
TRBJ1-1 | TRBV20-1 | TRBD1 | . | CSAVQGVIGAFF | TGCAGTGCTGTGCAGGGGGTGATTGGAGCTTTCTTT
TRBJ1-2 | TRBV14 | . | many | CASSQEWRFADFGYTF | TGTGCCAGCAGCCAAGAATGGAGATTCGCGGACTTCGGCTACACCTTC
TRBJ1-5 | TRBV6-5 | TRBD1 | many | CASSPTQGVGNQPQHF | TGTGCCAGCAGTCCGACCCAGGGGGTCGGCAATCAGCCCCAGCATTTT
TRBJ1-2 | TRBV20-1 | TRBD1 | . | CSAFDRDRASYGYTF | TGCAGTGCCTTTGACCGGGACAGGGCTTCATATGGCTACACCTTC
TRBJ2-4 | TRBV25-1 | . | . | CASSDAALAKNIQYF | TGTGCCAGCAGTGATGCAGCGCTAGCCAAAAACATTCAGTACTTC
TRBJ2-7 | TRBV5-1 | TRBD1 | . | CASRRILTGQGDEQYF | TGCGCCAGCAGGAGAATCCTGACGGGACAGGGCGACGAGCAGTACTTC
TRBJ1-5 | TRBV7-2 | . | many | CASSLGGLSNQPQHF | TGTGCCAGCAGCTTGGGGGGACTCAGCAATCAGCCCCAGCATTTT
TRBJ1-6 | TRBV12-3/TRBV12-4 | . | many | CASSGTGGNSPLHF | TGTGCCAGCAGTGGCACGGGCGGAAATTCACCCCTCCACTTT
TRBJ2-7 | TRBV6-5 | . | many | CASGRDLYEQYF | TGTGCCAGCGGGCGGGACCTCTACGAGCAGTACTTC
TRBJ1-2 | TRBV6-5 | TRBD1 | . | CASSYRGRKNGYTF | TGTGCCAGCAGTTACAGGGGGCGTAAGAATGGCTACACCTTC
TRBJ2-3 | TRBV24-1 | TRBD1 | many | CATSEPGGSADTQYF | TGTGCCACCAGTGAGCCAGGGGGCTCTGCAGATACGCAGTATTTT
TRBJ2-1 | TRBV6-2/TRBV6-3 | . | . | CASSSRPQGLSKNEQFF | TGTGCCAGCAGTTCACGACCGCAGGGGCTTAGCAAAAATGAGCAGTTCTTC
TRBJ2-7 | TRBV28 | . | many | CATSSYEQYF | TGTGCCACCTCTTCCTACGAGCAGTACTTC
TRBJ2-7 | TRBV5-1 | TRBD1 | many | CASSLTGGPYEQYF | TGCGCCAGCAGCTTGACAGGGGGACCCTACGAGCAGTACTTC
TRBJ1-4 | TRBV9 | . | many | CASSSEQVGGLNEKLFF | TGTGCCAGCAGCTCCGAGCAGGTTGGGGGTCTAAATGAAAAACTGTTTTTT
TRBJ2-5 | TRBV7-7 | . | few | CASSLQGTTETQYF | TGTGCTAGCAGCCTACAGGGAACAACAGAGACCCAGTACTTC
TRBJ1-1 | TRBV20-1 | . | few | CSARALYREFTEAFF | TGCAGTGCTAGAGCGCTTTACAGGGAATTCACTGAAGCTTTCTTT
TRBJ1-2 | TRBV12-5 | TRBD1 | many | CASGWDRTYGYTF | TGTGCTAGTGGTTGGGACAGGACCTATGGCTACACCTTC
TRBJ2-2 | TRBV29-1 | . | many | CSVDPGRAGELFF | TGCAGCGTTGATCCGGGAAGGGCCGGGGAGCTGTTTTTT
TRBJ2-3 | TRBV4-3 | TRBD1 | many | CASSRRQGARADTQYF | TGCGCCAGCAGCCGCCGACAGGGGGCGAGAGCAGATACGCAGTATTTT
TRBJ1-1 | TRBV12-3/TRBV12-4 | . | many | CASTNPDIHLEAFF | TGTGCCAGCACCAACCCGGACATACACCTTGAAGCTTTCTTT
TRBJ2-7 | TRBV12-3/TRBV12-4 | . | many | CASSLWGLDYEQYF | TGTGCCAGCAGTTTATGGGGACTCGACTACGAGCAGTACTTC
TRBJ1-2 | TRBV3-1 | TRBD1 | . | CASSQRQGVVGYTF | TGTGCCAGCAGCCAAAGACAGGGGGTGGTTGGCTACACCTTC
TRBJ2-4 | TRBV20-1 | . | many | CSASEDGNIQYF | TGCAGTGCTAGTGAGGACGGAAACATTCAGTACTTC
TRBJ1-3 | TRBV9 | . | many | CASSVDEARGNTIYF | TGTGCCAGCAGCGTAGATGAGGCTCGCGGAAACACCATATATTTT